The rows below give T cell receptor beta chains drawn from one sample of a study of early T cells in non-severe SARS-CoV-2 infection. TCRdb independently ran MiXCR on the 5' RACE reads; one entry per CDR3 protein. The table lists 50,000 to 75,000 distinct CDR3 sequences, 7.5% to 9% of them singletons. Source: whole blood, taken at baseline. The source of these receptors is an adult who was a healthcare worker with PCR-confirmed SARS-CoV-2 infection or an uninfected control (not recorded which). Both conserved end residues are part of each CDR3. The order of the fields is clone size, V gene, D gene, J gene, CDR3 DNA, CDR3 protein. A D gene is named only where the DNA matches it firmly. Expanded clones are given a class, and other clones once, few, many or no size at all.

clone size: many; V gene: TRBV24-1; D gene: TRBD1; J gene: TRBJ2-5; CDR3 DNA: TGTGCCACCAGCGACTGGCGAACAGGGGGGATCGAGACCCAGTACTTC; CDR3 protein: CATSDWRTGGIETQYF
clone size: NA; V gene: TRBV3-1; D gene: TRBD2; J gene: TRBJ2-1; CDR3 DNA: TGTGCCAGCAGCCCCCTTACTAGCGGGAGGGCCTACAGCAAGGATGAGCAGTTCTTC; CDR3 protein: CASSPLTSGRAYSKDEQFF
clone size: NA; V gene: TRBV5-6; D gene: TRBD1; J gene: TRBJ2-7; CDR3 DNA: TGTGCCAGCAGCTTACCTACAACCGGGACAGGGGGCGCCGAGCAGTACTTC; CDR3 protein: CASSLPTTGTGGAEQYF
clone size: few; V gene: TRBV5-4; D gene: NA; J gene: TRBJ2-2; CDR3 DNA: TGTGCCAGCAGTACGAATAGCGGGAACACCGGGGAGCTGTTTTTT; CDR3 protein: CASSTNSGNTGELFF
clone size: NA; V gene: TRBV28; D gene: NA; J gene: TRBJ1-5; CDR3 DNA: TGTGCCAGCAGTTTCCCCCCAGGGGCGCAAAGCAATCAGCCCCAGCATTTT; CDR3 protein: CASSFPPGAQSNQPQHF
clone size: many; V gene: TRBV29-1; D gene: TRBD2; J gene: TRBJ2-5; CDR3 DNA: TGCAGCGTTGGAAAGCGGGAACAAGAGACCCAGTACTTC; CDR3 protein: CSVGKREQETQYF
clone size: many; V gene: TRBV20-1; D gene: TRBD2; J gene: TRBJ2-1; CDR3 DNA: TGCAGTGCTACTAGCGGGGGCTACAATGAGCAGTTCTTC; CDR3 protein: CSATSGGYNEQFF
clone size: few; V gene: TRBV6-5; D gene: NA; J gene: TRBJ2-7; CDR3 DNA: TGTGCCAGCAGTTACTCATTCGGGGGGCACTACGAGCAGTACTTC; CDR3 protein: CASSYSFGGHYEQYF
clone size: NA; V gene: TRBV20-1; D gene: TRBD1; J gene: TRBJ2-7; CDR3 DNA: TGCAGTGCAATTCCCGGGACAGACTACGAGCAGTACTTC; CDR3 protein: CSAIPGTDYEQYF
clone size: NA; V gene: TRBV6-1; D gene: NA; J gene: TRBJ2-7; CDR3 DNA: TGTGCCAGTAATGTGGGGCAGGGGTACGAGCAGTACTTC; CDR3 protein: CASNVGQGYEQYF
clone size: many; V gene: TRBV7-6; D gene: TRBD1; J gene: TRBJ2-3; CDR3 DNA: TGTGCCAGCAGCGGACAGGGAGTAAAAACGGCCACAGATACGCAGTATTTT; CDR3 protein: CASSGQGVKTATDTQYF
clone size: NA; V gene: TRBV5-6; D gene: NA; J gene: TRBJ2-7; CDR3 DNA: TGTGCCAGCAGCCCCGACATCTCCTACGAGCAGTACTTC; CDR3 protein: CASSPDISYEQYF
clone size: many; V gene: TRBV6-5; D gene: TRBD1; J gene: TRBJ2-1; CDR3 DNA: TGTGCCAGCAGTCGAGGACAGGGGAGTATGAATGAGCAGTTCTTC; CDR3 protein: CASSRGQGSMNEQFF
clone size: few; V gene: TRBV7-9; D gene: NA; J gene: TRBJ2-1; CDR3 DNA: TGTGCCAGCAGCTCGACGCCTCCTCCGGGCAATGAGCAGTTCTTC; CDR3 protein: CASSSTPPPGNEQFF
clone size: NA; V gene: TRBV7-2; D gene: NA; J gene: TRBJ2-3; CDR3 DNA: TGTGCCAGCAGCTTAGGGGGACTCGTTACCGGAGGACGCCGAGATACGCAGTATTTT; CDR3 protein: CASSLGGLVTGGRRDTQYF
clone size: NA; V gene: TRBV3-1; D gene: NA; J gene: TRBJ2-1; CDR3 DNA: TGTGCCAGCAGCCCCGATTTGGAGAGCTACAATGAGCAGTTCTTC; CDR3 protein: CASSPDLESYNEQFF
clone size: few; V gene: TRBV2; D gene: NA; J gene: TRBJ2-3; CDR3 DNA: TGTGCCAGCAGAGAGGGGTTCCTAGGTGGTACGCAGTATTTT; CDR3 protein: CASREGFLGGTQYF
clone size: many; V gene: TRBV21-1; D gene: NA; J gene: TRBJ2-7; CDR3 DNA: TGTGCCAGCAACTCCAGGGGGCGCTACGAGCAGTACTTC; CDR3 protein: CASNSRGRYEQYF
clone size: NA; V gene: TRBV11-2; D gene: TRBD2; J gene: TRBJ2-7; CDR3 DNA: TGTGCCAGCAGCCCTGGCGGGAGTAACTACGAGCAGTACTTC; CDR3 protein: CASSPGGSNYEQYF
clone size: few; V gene: TRBV20-1; D gene: TRBD2; J gene: TRBJ2-1; CDR3 DNA: TGCAGTGTTGGACTAGCGGGAGGGTGGGAGAGCAATGAGCAGTTCTTC; CDR3 protein: CSVGLAGGWESNEQFF
clone size: NA; V gene: TRBV11-1; D gene: NA; J gene: TRBJ2-1; CDR3 DNA: TGTGCCAGCAGCTTAAGTCGGAAGAATGAGCAGTTCTTC; CDR3 protein: CASSLSRKNEQFF
clone size: few; V gene: TRBV7-2; D gene: NA; J gene: TRBJ1-1; CDR3 DNA: TGTGCCAGCAGCTTAAAACGTGGCCCTTCGAGTGAAGCTTTCTTT; CDR3 protein: CASSLKRGPSSEAFF
clone size: few; V gene: TRBV18; D gene: NA; J gene: TRBJ2-6; CDR3 DNA: TGTGCCAGCTCAGTTGCGGGACCCCTCTCTGGGGCCAACGTCCTGACTTTC; CDR3 protein: CASSVAGPLSGANVLTF
clone size: many; V gene: TRBV7-8; D gene: TRBD1; J gene: TRBJ2-7; CDR3 DNA: TGTGCCAGCAGCCCGGGACAGGTCGGGGAGCAGTACTTC; CDR3 protein: CASSPGQVGEQYF
clone size: NA; V gene: TRBV9; D gene: NA; J gene: TRBJ1-2; CDR3 DNA: TGTGCCAGCAGCTCGAGGGCCTATGGCTACACCTTC; CDR3 protein: CASSSRAYGYTF
clone size: few; V gene: TRBV7-2; D gene: TRBD1; J gene: TRBJ2-3; CDR3 DNA: TGTGCCAGCAGCCGGGGACAGGGTGCGAATACGCAGTATTTT; CDR3 protein: CASSRGQGANTQYF
clone size: few; V gene: TRBV11-3; D gene: TRBD1; J gene: TRBJ1-1; CDR3 DNA: TGTGCCAGCAGCACCCGACAGGGACAGCGCACTGAAGCTTTCTTT; CDR3 protein: CASSTRQGQRTEAFF
clone size: NA; V gene: TRBV10-2; D gene: NA; J gene: TRBJ2-3; CDR3 DNA: TGCGCCAGCAGTGGAGTGGGCCCGGATACGCAGTATTTT; CDR3 protein: CASSGVGPDTQYF
clone size: many; V gene: TRBV4-1; D gene: NA; J gene: TRBJ2-3; CDR3 DNA: TGCGCCAGCAGCCAAGGGTTCCCTTTCACAGATACGCAGTATTTT; CDR3 protein: CASSQGFPFTDTQYF
clone size: NA; V gene: TRBV6-2/TRBV6-3; D gene: NA; J gene: TRBJ2-1; CDR3 DNA: TGTGCCAGCAATCCTGGACCCCCGGGGAATGAGCAGTTCTTC; CDR3 protein: CASNPGPPGNEQFF
clone size: many; V gene: TRBV10-3; D gene: NA; J gene: TRBJ2-7; CDR3 DNA: TGTGCCATCAGCCCGGACAGCCTCTCCTACGAGCAGTACTTC; CDR3 protein: CAISPDSLSYEQYF
clone size: many; V gene: TRBV9; D gene: TRBD1; J gene: TRBJ2-3; CDR3 DNA: TGTGCCAGCAGCGTGGGACAGTCCGCAGATACGCAGTATTTT; CDR3 protein: CASSVGQSADTQYF
clone size: NA; V gene: TRBV20-1; D gene: TRBD2; J gene: TRBJ2-1; CDR3 DNA: TGCAGTGCTATCAGGAGCGGGAGCGACACTGAGCAGTTCTTC; CDR3 protein: CSAIRSGSDTEQFF
clone size: NA; V gene: TRBV29-1; D gene: NA; J gene: TRBJ2-3; CDR3 DNA: TGCAGCGTTGAAAAGGGCACAGATACGCAGTATTTT; CDR3 protein: CSVEKGTDTQYF
clone size: NA; V gene: TRBV20-1; D gene: NA; J gene: TRBJ2-6; CDR3 DNA: TGCAGTGCTAGGGGGTTGCCGAACTCTGGGGCCAACGTCCTGACTTTC; CDR3 protein: CSARGLPNSGANVLTF
clone size: NA; V gene: TRBV12-3/TRBV12-4; D gene: NA; J gene: TRBJ2-1; CDR3 DNA: TGTGCCAGCAGCCCCGGGATTGAGCAGTTCTTC; CDR3 protein: CASSPGIEQFF
clone size: few; V gene: TRBV6-1; D gene: NA; J gene: TRBJ2-1; CDR3 DNA: TGTGCCAGCAGTGCGAGATGGTATGAGCAGTTCTTC; CDR3 protein: CASSARWYEQFF
clone size: many; V gene: TRBV7-7; D gene: NA; J gene: TRBJ1-1; CDR3 DNA: TGTGCTAGCAGCTCCGAAGAAGGCAGTGAAGCTTTCTTT; CDR3 protein: CASSSEEGSEAFF
clone size: many; V gene: TRBV14; D gene: TRBD2; J gene: TRBJ2-1; CDR3 DNA: TGTGCCAGCAGCCCAAAACCGGGACTAGGATCGTGGGATGAGCAGTTCTTC; CDR3 protein: CASSPKPGLGSWDEQFF
clone size: few; V gene: TRBV10-3; D gene: TRBD1; J gene: TRBJ2-5; CDR3 DNA: TGTGCCATCAGTGGATCACAGGGGGCTGGGGAGACCCAGTACTTC; CDR3 protein: CAISGSQGAGETQYF
clone size: many; V gene: TRBV28; D gene: TRBD1; J gene: TRBJ1-2; CDR3 DNA: TGTGCCAGCAGTTTCCCGGACAGGGCCTATGGCTACACCTTC; CDR3 protein: CASSFPDRAYGYTF
clone size: medium-sized; V gene: TRBV2; D gene: TRBD1; J gene: TRBJ1-5; CDR3 DNA: TGTGCCAGCAGCAGTACCGGGACAGGGGAACAGCCCCAGCATTTT; CDR3 protein: CASSSTGTGEQPQHF
clone size: few; V gene: TRBV24-1; D gene: TRBD2; J gene: TRBJ2-3; CDR3 DNA: TGTGCCACCAGTGAGACTAGCGGGAGGAGGAATACGCAGTATTTT; CDR3 protein: CATSETSGRRNTQYF
clone size: many; V gene: TRBV7-9; D gene: NA; J gene: TRBJ1-2; CDR3 DNA: TGTGCCAGCAGCTCCACCGTCGTCGCGGGCGGCTACACCTTC; CDR3 protein: CASSSTVVAGGYTF
clone size: NA; V gene: TRBV9; D gene: NA; J gene: TRBJ2-5; CDR3 DNA: TGTGCCAGCAGCGTAACAGGGACTAAGGGGGAGACCCAGTACTTC; CDR3 protein: CASSVTGTKGETQYF
clone size: NA; V gene: TRBV21-1; D gene: NA; J gene: TRBJ2-1; CDR3 DNA: TGTGCCAGCAGCAAATCCGGGACTAGCGGGAGGGCCTACAATGAGCAGTTCTTC; CDR3 protein: CASSKSGTSGRAYNEQFF
clone size: NA; V gene: TRBV20-1; D gene: TRBD1; J gene: TRBJ1-4; CDR3 DNA: TGCAGTGCATTCACTTCTAACAGGGGAGTGGATAGCAAACTGTTTTTT; CDR3 protein: CSAFTSNRGVDSKLFF
clone size: few; V gene: TRBV4-3; D gene: TRBD2; J gene: TRBJ2-4; CDR3 DNA: TGCGCCAGCAGCCAAGAAAGAGCGGGAGGGCCTGGAAACATTCAGTACTTC; CDR3 protein: CASSQERAGGPGNIQYF
clone size: many; V gene: TRBV5-1; D gene: NA; J gene: TRBJ1-2; CDR3 DNA: TGCGCCAGCAGCTTGGCCGGCTTTTCCCAAGGCTACACCTTC; CDR3 protein: CASSLAGFSQGYTF
clone size: many; V gene: TRBV2; D gene: NA; J gene: TRBJ2-5; CDR3 DNA: TGTGCCAGCAGTGTAGGGGTAGACATCCAAGAGACCCAGTACTTC; CDR3 protein: CASSVGVDIQETQYF
clone size: many; V gene: TRBV7-6; D gene: NA; J gene: TRBJ2-5; CDR3 DNA: TGTGCCAGCAGCTCCAGGGACGAGACCCAGTACTTC; CDR3 protein: CASSSRDETQYF
clone size: NA; V gene: TRBV29-1; D gene: NA; J gene: TRBJ1-2; CDR3 DNA: TGCAGCGGGGGGAGGGCTGATGGCTACACCTTC; CDR3 protein: CSGGRADGYTF
clone size: NA; V gene: TRBV30; D gene: NA; J gene: TRBJ1-1; CDR3 DNA: TGTGCCTGGAGTGTATCAAGGGTAGGAACTGAAGCTTTCTTT; CDR3 protein: CAWSVSRVGTEAFF
clone size: NA; V gene: TRBV30; D gene: NA; J gene: TRBJ2-7; CDR3 DNA: TGTGCCTGGAGTGGCGGGGGCTTACAGTACTTC; CDR3 protein: CAWSGGGLQYF
clone size: NA; V gene: TRBV3-1; D gene: NA; J gene: TRBJ2-1; CDR3 DNA: TGTGCCAGCAGCCAAGAAATAGCGGAGGAGCAGTTCTTC; CDR3 protein: CASSQEIAEEQFF
clone size: many; V gene: TRBV7-3; D gene: NA; J gene: TRBJ2-2; CDR3 DNA: TGTGCCAGCAGCTTAAGCCGGAACACCGGGGAGCTGTTTTTT; CDR3 protein: CASSLSRNTGELFF
clone size: NA; V gene: TRBV21-1; D gene: NA; J gene: TRBJ2-7; CDR3 DNA: TGTGCCAGCAGCAAACGCCGAGCGGGAGCGGACGAGCAGTACTTC; CDR3 protein: CASSKRRAGADEQYF
clone size: few; V gene: TRBV9; D gene: TRBD2; J gene: TRBJ2-3; CDR3 DNA: TGTGCCAGCAGCCTTAGCGGGAGTAAGGCAGATACGCAGTATTTT; CDR3 protein: CASSLSGSKADTQYF
clone size: NA; V gene: TRBV20-1; D gene: NA; J gene: TRBJ2-7; CDR3 DNA: TGCAGTGCCCCCCCCCTGGGTAGCGGAGAGCAGTACTTC; CDR3 protein: CSAPPLGSGEQYF